A selection of T cell receptor beta chains follows, all from one sample in a study of a mutant IDH1 vaccine in newly diagnosed glioma. Repertoires were generated with immunoSEQ multiplex PCR, while TCRdb's copy carries only in-frame clones and drops some. The sample carries under 80,000 clones, around 85% recorded once. The sample was PBMCs, taken from a glioma patient treated with radiotherapy, temozolomide or both. The receptors come from a man aged 30 to 45 with glioma. CDR3s include the opening cysteine and the closing phenylalanine or tryptophan. A D gene is named only where the DNA matches it firmly. Rows give clone size only sometimes, using once, few, many, or a class for an expanded clone.

>NA|TRBJ2-7|NA|TRBV5-6
TGTGCCAGCAGTCCCCTACGAGGGACCCTAAGTTTTTTGAGCGAGCAGTACTTC
CASSPLRGTLSFLSEQYF
>NA|TRBJ2-4|once|TRBV28
TGTGCCAGCAGTTTAAGGCAACTACAATCAGCCAAAAACATTCAGTACTTC
CASSLRQLQSAKNIQYF
>NA|TRBJ1-4|NA|TRBV19
TGTGCCAGTAGTATAGCAGACACCGTTAATGAAAAACTGTTTTTT
CASSIADTVNEKLFF
>TRBD2|TRBJ2-2|once|TRBV6-5
TGTGCCAGCACCCCTAGCGGGAACACCGGGGAGCTGTTTTTT
CASTPSGNTGELFF
>NA|TRBJ2-5|NA|TRBV10-3
TGTGCCATCTTCCGGGACAGTCTTAGGCGGGGAGAGACCCAGTACTTC
CAIFRDSLRRGETQYF
>NA|TRBJ2-6|NA|TRBV30
TGTGCCCTCCCTAAGGGAGCTAGCTCTGGGGCCAACGTCCTGACTTTC
CALPKGASSGANVLTF
>NA|TRBJ2-1|NA|TRBV6-6
TGTGCCACCGGGAGCAGGGGAGGGGAATTCAATGAGCAGTTCTTC
CATGSRGGEFNEQFF
>TRBD1|TRBJ2-7|NA|TRBV5-1
TGCGCCAGCAGCTTGGGACAGGGACCTCTAAGCGAGCAGTACTTC
CASSLGQGPLSEQYF
>TRBD1|TRBJ1-1|NA|TRBV18
TGTGCCAGCTCTCCCCGGACAGGGAGGCAGGAAGCTTTCTTT
CASSPRTGRQEAFF
>NA|TRBJ1-2|NA|TRBV12-5
TGTGCTAGTGGTTTGGGTGGTCCCGAGGGCGGCTACACCTTC
CASGLGGPEGGYTF
>TRBD2|TRBJ2-3|NA|TRBV15
TGTGCCACCAGCAGAGATGGGACGGGGGGGCTGATCGGTACGCAGTATTTT
CATSRDGTGGLIGTQYF
>NA|TRBJ1-1|NA|TRBV11-2
TGTGCCAGCAGTCCCCGCACTGAAGCTTTCTTT
CASSPRTEAFF
>TRBD2|TRBJ2-1|NA|TRBV14
TGTGCCAGCAGCCAGCTAGCGGGCCACAATGAGCAGTTCTTC
CASSQLAGHNEQFF
>NA|TRBJ2-6|NA|TRBV29-1
TGCAGCGTAGTCGGGACGGTCTCTGGGGCCAACGTCCTGACTTTC
CSVVGTVSGANVLTF
>NA|TRBJ1-2|NA|TRBV6-5
TGTGCCAGCAGTTACTCGATATTGGCAGGTTCAGGCTACACCTTC
CASSYSILAGSGYTF
>TRBD1|TRBJ2-5|NA|TRBV10-3
TGTGCCATCAGGAAGGGGGGACAGGGCCGAGAGACCCAGTACTTC
CAIRKGGQGRETQYF
>TRBD2|TRBJ2-2|NA|TRBV4-2
TGTGCCAGCAGCCAAGATCCCACTAGCGGGGAGGTAGGGGAGCTGTTTTTT
CASSQDPTSGEVGELFF
>NA|TRBJ1-6|NA|TRBV28
TGTGCCAGCAGACCCGCCGGGACCCCGGGTTCACCCCTCCACTTT
CASRPAGTPGSPLHF
>TRBD1|TRBJ2-7|NA|TRBV6-5
TGTGCCAGCAGTTACGCTGGGACAGGGAGCTACGAGCAGTACTTC
CASSYAGTGSYEQYF
>NA|TRBJ2-7|NA|TRBV7-6
TGTGCCAGCAGCTTAGCGCTTGCAGGGTGGGAGCAGTACTTC
CASSLALAGWEQYF
>TRBD1|TRBJ1-1|NA|TRBV11-3
TGTGCCCCAACAGGGGGCGCGGGCACTGAAGCTTTCTTT
CAPTGGAGTEAFF
>TRBD1|TRBJ2-1|NA|TRBV9
TGTGCCAGCAGAACCGGGACAGGGGGGTCTTACAATGAGCAGTTCTTC
CASRTGTGGSYNEQFF
>TRBD1|TRBJ1-4|NA|TRBV6-1
TGTGCCAGCAGTGTGACAGGGGGTAATGAAAAACTGTTTTTT
CASSVTGGNEKLFF
>NA|TRBJ2-1|NA|TRBV9
TGTGCCAGCAGCGTAGCTGGCGGGACTTACAATGAGCAGTTCTTC
CASSVAGGTYNEQFF
>NA|TRBJ1-2|NA|TRBV6-5
TGTGCCAGCAGTCAAGGGAGGAGGATCCACTATGGCTACACCTTC
CASSQGRRIHYGYTF
>TRBD1|TRBJ1-1|NA|TRBV14
TGTGCCAGCAGCGAAATAACAGGGGTTTACACTGAAGCTTTCTTT
CASSEITGVYTEAFF
>NA|TRBJ1-5|few|TRBV12-5
TGTGCTAGTGGTGACGGCAATCAGCCCCAGCATTTT
CASGDGNQPQHF
>NA|TRBJ2-2|NA|TRBV7-9
TGTGCCAGCAGTCCTGAAGGGTTGTGGGCTCCCACCGGGGAGCTGTTTTTT
CASSPEGLWAPTGELFF
>NA|TRBJ2-5|NA|TRBV18
TGTGCCAGCTCACCAAGGACAAGACAAGAGACCCAGTACTTC
CASSPRTRQETQYF
>NA|TRBJ2-7|NA|TRBV15
TGTGCCACCAGCAGAGATCCCAGCTTTTCCTACGAGCAGTACTTC
CATSRDPSFSYEQYF
>TRBD2|TRBJ2-3|NA|TRBV28
TGTGCCAGCAGTTCCTCTCGACTAGCTTCTAGCACAGATACGCAGTATTTT
CASSSSRLASSTDTQYF
>NA|TRBJ1-1|NA|TRBV11-2
TGTGCCAGCAGCTCCCCTATTTTTGTTGAGAACACTGAAGCTTTCTTT
CASSSPIFVENTEAFF
>NA|TRBJ2-4|NA|TRBV5-1
TGCGCCAGCAGCCTCTCCCCCCTCACGTTTTTAGCCAAAAACATTCAGTACTTC
CASSLSPLTFLAKNIQYF
>NA|TRBJ1-1|few|TRBV10-1
TGCGCCAGCAGTGAGGGGATTGGGCGACGAGGCACTGAAGCTTTCTTT
CASSEGIGRRGTEAFF
>TRBD2|TRBJ2-1|NA|TRBV10-1
TGCGCCAGCAGTGAATCTAGCGGGGTTATCTACAATGAGCAGTTCTTC
CASSESSGVIYNEQFF